A single sample is the source of the 23 T cell receptor beta chains below, sequenced in a study of T cells expressing NK-cell markers. Following a re-call of the 5' RACE reads, TCRdb has one entry per CDR3 protein and lacks DNA. The sample holds around 260,000 distinct CDR3 sequences. The sample comprised blood T cells: a sorted CD56 or NKG2C T cell subset, CD4+ or CD8+ T cells, or bulk PBMC T cells (not recorded which). Receptors were obtained from a woman aged 18 to 75 in good health.

The chain carries TRBV29-1 and TRBJ2-2. Germline V gene data show CDR1 as SQVTM and CDR2 as ANQGSEA. This CDR3 comprises 14 residues. CDR3: CSVKTDLNTGELFF.

This chain connects TRBV20-1 to TRBJ1-5; TCRdb names TRBD1, which stays unverified in the absence of DNA. CDR1 and CDR2 from the germline V gene are DFQATT and SNEGSKA (reference sequence). This CDR3 has 13 residues. Here the CDR3 reads CSARRGIEQPQHF.

This chain uses TRBV12-3 or TRBV12-4 with TRBJ1-5; TCRdb selects TRBD1, and the lack of DNA leaves this call unchecked. This CDR3 has 14 residues. The CDR3 sequence: CASRTQGGNQPQHF.

The chain links TRBV7-2 to TRBJ1-1. This CDR3 has 15 amino acids. Germline V gene data show CDR1 as SGHTA and CDR2 as FQGNSA. The CDR3 spells CASSLGLEPNTEAFF.

J is TRBJ2-2 and V is TRBV20-1; TCRdb reports TRBD1, a call that lacks DNA to check it against. CDR3 length: 15 residues. Germline CDR1 and CDR2: DFQATT and SNEGSKA (reference sequence). CDR3 amino acids: CSARDDSRPTGELFF.

The gene calls are TRBV24-1 and TRBJ1-1. The CDR3 loop spans 13 amino acids. Germline V CDR1 and CDR2: KGHDR, SFDVKD. The CDR3 reads CATRMSSSTEAFF.

The J gene is TRBJ2-1, the V gene TRBV14; the D call from TCRdb, TRBD1, cannot be confirmed without DNA. CDR1 and CDR2 (germline): SGHDN, FVKESK. This CDR3 spans 15 amino acids. CDR3 protein: CASSPGPQTYNEQFF.

The chain joins TRBV11-1 to TRBJ2-5; absent DNA, TCRdb's TRBD1 call cannot be checked. The CDR3 is made up of 18 amino acids. Germline V gene sequence: CDR1 SGHAT, CDR2 FQDESV (reference sequence). CDR3 region: CASSLMPPGARGLETQYF.

V is TRBV18 and J is TRBJ1-1; checking the TCRdb D call of TRBD1 is not possible without DNA. Germline V CDR1 and CDR2: KGHSH, LQKENI. This CDR3 region has 16 residues. The chain's CDR3 is CASSPSDGTANTEAFF. Together with reference TRBV18 and TRBJ1-1, the CDR3 gives the full variable domain: NAGVMQNPRHLVRRRGQEARLRCSPMKGHSHVYWYRQLPEEGLKFMVYLQKENIIDESGMPKERFSAEFPKEGPSILRIQQVVRGDSAAYFCASSPSDGTANTEAFFGQGTRLTVV.

The chain has TRBV29-1 and TRBJ1-5. Germline CDR1 reads SQVTM; CDR2 reads ANQGSEA. The CDR3 consists of 13 residues. The CDR3 sequence: CSVEELGNQPQHF.

V is TRBV12-3 or TRBV12-4 and J is TRBJ1-1. The CDR3 totals 17 residues. CDR3 sequence: CASRPNRASVGYTEAFF.

The rearrangement links TRBV24-1 to TRBJ2-7. CDR1 and CDR2 from the germline V gene are KGHDR and SFDVKD. CDR3 length equals 11 residues. This chain's CDR3 is CATSAGYEQYF.

The chain recombines TRBV3-1 with TRBJ2-5; the D call from TCRdb, TRBD2, cannot be confirmed without DNA. The length of the CDR3 is 17 residues. CDR1 and CDR2 from the germline V gene are LGHDT and YNNKEL (reference sequence). The CDR3 here is CASSVRLAGGLQETQYF.

The chain employs TRBV9 and TRBJ2-1; without DNA, the TCRdb call of TRBD2 cannot be checked. Germline V gene sequence: CDR1 SGDLS, CDR2 YYNGEE. The CDR3 spans 15 residues. CDR3 sequence reads: CASSVLAGGSHEQFF. Looking up the rest from reference TRBV9 and TRBJ2-1 gives the full variable domain: DSGVTQTPKHLITATGQRVTLRCSPRSGDLSVYWYQQSLDQGLQFLIQYYNGEERAKGNILERFSAQQFPDLHSELNLSSLELGDSALYFCASSVLAGGSHEQFFGPGTRLTVL.

The gene calls are TRBV12-3 or TRBV12-4 and TRBJ2-3; the TRBD2 assignment by TCRdb is unverifiable without DNA. The CDR3 covers 15 residues. The CDR3 sequence is CASSERGGLADTQYF.

The gene calls are TRBV7-1 and TRBJ1-3; checking the TCRdb D call of TRBD1 is not possible without DNA. TRBV7-1 has ORF status, its function being uncertain. The CDR3 spans 14 residues. This CDR3 reads CASTRTGSGNTIYF.

The rearrangement links TRBV3-1 to TRBJ2-1; TCRdb calls TRBD1, which cannot be checked without DNA. The germline CDR1 and CDR2 sequences are LGHDT and YNNKEL (reference sequence). The CDR3 spans 15 residues. The CDR3 protein is CASSRRGGGYNEQFF.

The chain carries TRBV20-1 and TRBJ1-4; TCRdb calls TRBD1, which cannot be checked without DNA. The germline V gene has CDR1 DFQATT and CDR2 SNEGSKA (reference sequence). The CDR3 is made up of 13 amino acids. The CDR3 here is CSAARQSNEKLFF.

The chain links TRBV5-1 to TRBJ2-1; the TCRdb call, TRBD2, lacks DNA for checking. This CDR3 has 16 amino acids. Germline CDR1 reads SGHRS; CDR2 reads YFSETQ. CDR3: CASSLEVLAVTAEQFF.

The chain uses TRBV7-2 and TRBJ2-1. This CDR3 spans 13 amino acids. Germline V gene data show CDR1 as SGHTA and CDR2 as FQGNSA. This CDR3 is CASSFGFGDEQFF.

This chain uses TRBV12-3 or TRBV12-4 with TRBJ2-4; there is no DNA to check the TCRdb D call of TRBD2. This CDR3 has 15 residues. The chain's CDR3 is CASSLFSAGDNIQYF.

The chain has TRBV10-3 and TRBJ2-5. Germline V gene data show CDR1 as ENHRY and CDR2 as SYGVKD. This CDR3 region has 12 residues. The CDR3 sequence is CAAGVGQETQYF.

The V and J genes are TRBV18 and TRBJ2-3; the TCRdb D gene call, TRBD2, has no DNA to confirm it. Germline V lookup: CDR1 KGHSH, CDR2 LQKENI. There are 17 residues in the CDR3. CDR3 sequence reads: CASSMSVTSGTTDTQYF.